One sample yielded the 18 T cell receptor beta chains listed below, sequenced in a study of shared clonotypes between healthy human individuals. Method: immunoSEQ multiplex PCR; TCRdb's copy keeps in-frame clones and lacks some. The sample holds 1,400,000 or so clones, approximately 98.5% seen once. Sequenced: naive CD4+ T cells sorted from blood. Subset in this sample: CD45RA+ positively selected. The receptors were gathered from a man between 25 and 39 years old in good health.

The chain uses TRBV6-1 and TRBJ2-7; 7 nucleotides align to TRBD2. Germline V gene lookup returns CDR1 MNHNS and CDR2 SASEGT. This CDR3 spans 14 amino acids. The ends lost 6 bases at V and 0 bases at J; junction bases unmatched: 5. The CDR3 reads CASRAGTNSYEQYF. In DNA form, the CDR3 reads TGTGCCAGCAGGGCCGGGACTAACTCCTACGAGCAGTACTTC.

Remarks on this clone: One end of the junction is discordant with germline, which a read error may explain. J is TRBJ1-1 and V is TRBV19; 7 bases are shared with TRBD1. Germline loops: CDR1 LNHDA, CDR2 SQIVND (reference sequence). The CDR3 totals 14 residues. CDR3 residues: CASSMGRGNIEAFF. Here the CDR3 DNA reads TGTGCCAGTAGTATGGGCAGGGGGAACATTGAAGCTTTCTTT.

CDR3 sequence: CASSLGGSDTEAFF. The CDR3 nucleotides read TGTGCCAGCAGCTTAGGGGGGTCGGACACTGAAGCTTTCTTT. This chain uses TRBV7-9 with TRBJ1-1; tentatively, D is TRBD1 (5 bases). Germline-derived CDR1 and CDR2 are SEHNR and FQNEAQ (reference sequence). V was shortened by 1 base and J by 3 bases, with 9 bases between the two germline ends. This CDR3 contains 14 residues. The full variable domain, completed using reference TRBV7-9 and TRBJ1-1, is DTGVSQNPRHKITKRGQNVTFRCDPISEHNRLYWYRQTLGQGPEFLTYFQNEAQLEKSRLLSDRFSAERPKGSFSTLEIQRTEQGDSAMYLCASSLGGSDTEAFFGQGTRLTVV.

This chain links TRBV7-8 with TRBJ2-7; no definite D call. The CDR3 is 11 residues long. From germline, CDR1 is SGHVS and CDR2 FQNEAQ. V lost 5 bases and J lost 6, with 8 bases in between. Written as DNA, the CDR3 is TGTGCCAGCAGCCCGTTGGGCGAGCAGTACTTC. It translates to CASSPLGEQYF.

This clone was counted once. CDR3 sequence (DNA): TGTGCCAGCAGCTCACCAAGTATAGCGGGAGGCACCGGGGAGCTGTTTTTT. Encoded protein: CASSSPSIAGGTGELFF. The chain couples TRBV5-4 to TRBJ2-2; 10 nucleotides match TRBD2. The trim removed 3 bases at V and 4 bases at J, leaving 9 bases unmatched. The CDR3 contains 17 residues. Germline V lookup: CDR1 SGHNT, CDR2 YYREEE (reference sequence).

The gene calls are TRBV7-2 and TRBJ2-1, with 8 bases aligning to TRBD2. V was clipped by 6 bases and J by 10 bases; unmatched bases: 11. The CDR3 contains 14 residues. CDR1 is SGHTA and CDR2 is FQGNSA in the germline V gene. The CDR3 reads CASRPAGRAVEQFF. Written as DNA, the CDR3 is TGTGCCAGCAGGCCCGCCGGGAGGGCCGTCGAGCAGTTCTTC. Filled out from reference TRBV7-2 and TRBJ2-1, the complete variable domain reads GAGVSQSPSNKVTEKGKDVELRCDPISGHTALYWYRQSLGQGLEFLIYFQGNSAPDKSGLPSDRFSAERTGGSVSTLTIQRTQQEDSAVYLCASRPAGRAVEQFFGPGTRLTVL.

A note on this clone: Other DNA sequences in this specimen translate into the identical CDR3. V usage is TRBV5-1 and J usage is TRBJ2-5; the match to TRBD2 covers 11 bases. Germline CDR1 reads SGHRS; CDR2 reads YFSETQ. V gave up 1 base and J gave up 2 bases; unmatched junction bases: 4. CDR3 length: 16 amino acids. CDR3 amino acids: CASSLPLAGGQETQYF. The CDR3 nucleotides read TGCGCCAGCAGCTTGCCCCTAGCGGGAGGACAAGAGACCCAGTACTTC. Combining the CDR3 with reference TRBV5-1 and TRBJ2-5 gives the whole variable domain KAGVTQTPRYLIKTRGQQVTLSCSPISGHRSVSWYQQTPGQGLQFLFEYFSETQRNKGNFPGRFSGRQFSNSRSEMNVSTLELGDSALYLCASSLPLAGGQETQYFGPGTRLLVL.

This chain connects TRBV5-4 to TRBJ2-5; D might be TRBD2 (5 bases). Trimming removed 2 bases from V and 1 base from J, with 15 bases in between. The CDR3 covers 16 residues. Germline values: CDR1 SGHNT, CDR2 YYREEE (reference sequence). The CDR3 sequence: CASSFGARVSQETQYF. CDR3 sequence (DNA): TGTGCCAGCAGCTTTGGTGCGCGGGTAAGCCAAGAGACCCAGTACTTC.

This chain joins TRBV28 and TRBJ2-1, with 11 bases fitting TRBD2. There are 15 residues in the CDR3. Unmatched junction bases numbered 13, after V lost 10 bases and J lost 8 bases. Germline CDR1 MDHEN, CDR2 SYDVKM. In nucleotides, the CDR3 is TGTGCCACCTTCCCTAGCGGGAGGCTGATCTATGAGCAGTTCTTC. Its translation: CATFPSGRLIYEQFF.

The chain couples TRBV7-7 to TRBJ2-1; possibly TRBD1 for D (6 bases). Trimming took off 5 bases at V and 3 bases at J, with 11 bases between the two ends. The germline V gene encodes CDR1 SSHAT and CDR2 FNYEAQ (reference sequence). The CDR3 spans 14 residues. Written as DNA, the CDR3 is TGTGCCAGCAGCCCTGGGACATTCTACAATGAGCAGTTCTTC. Residues: CASSPGTFYNEQFF.

The chain carries TRBV7-2 and TRBJ2-5; D call uncertain. The germline gives CDR1 SGHTA, CDR2 FQGNSA. The CDR3 totals 15 residues. Between the trimmed V and J ends, which lost 5 bases and 0 bases, there was a span of 13 bases. CDR3 coding DNA: TGTGCCAGCAGCCCTGGGTACCGGAACCAAGAGACCCAGTACTTC. Protein sequence: CASSPGYRNQETQYF.

This clone appeared once. The rearrangement uses TRBV2 and TRBJ2-1; possible D gene TRBD2, 5 bases. CDR3 size: 13 residues. Per germline, CDR1 SNHLY and CDR2 FYNNEI. The V gene lost 5 bases and the J gene lost 8 bases, with 13 bases spanning the gap. As DNA, the CDR3 is TGTGCCAGCAGTTCCACCTGGGAGCATGAGCAGTTCTTC. Protein product: CASSSTWEHEQFF.

V is TRBV28 and J is TRBJ2-5, with 9 bases fitting TRBD1. V shed 5 bases, J shed 4 bases, and the junction held 17 bases outside the gene matches. This CDR3 has 18 amino acids. Germline CDR1 MDHEN, CDR2 SYDVKM. The CDR3 sequence: CASSQVFRDRVVGETQYF. The CDR3 bases are TGTGCCAGCAGTCAAGTATTCCGGGACAGGGTGGTAGGAGAGACCCAGTACTTC.

The chain employs TRBV15 and TRBJ1-1, with D maybe TRBD1 (6 bases). Trimming removed 6 bases from V and 1 base from J, with 9 bases in between. Germline loops: CDR1 LNHNV, CDR2 YYDKDF (reference sequence). This CDR3 spans 13 amino acids. CDR3 protein: CATSTDRNTEAFF. The CDR3 bases are TGTGCCACCAGTACGGACAGGAACACTGAAGCTTTCTTT.

This chain uses TRBV6-5 with TRBJ1-4; D perhaps matches TRBD1 (6 bases). The germline V gene has CDR1 MNHEY and CDR2 SVGAGI. V was pared by 2 bases and J by 6 bases, with 10 bases between. CDR3 size: 14 residues. CDR3 sequence: CASSYLSGDEKLFF. The CDR3, as DNA: TGTGCCAGCAGTTACCTTTCAGGGGATGAAAAACTGTTTTTT.

V usage is TRBV6-4 and J usage is TRBJ2-7; 10 positions agree with TRBD2. The CDR3 totals 14 residues. Trimming removed 5 bases from V and 3 bases from J; junction bases left unmatched: 4. Germline V gene sequence: CDR1 MRHNA, CDR2 SNTAGT. The CDR3: CASSRLAGDYEQYF. Here the CDR3 DNA reads TGTGCCAGCAGTCGACTAGCGGGCGACTACGAGCAGTACTTC.

The chain joins TRBV5-1 to TRBJ2-3, with 9 positions matching TRBD2. The CDR3 length is 16 residues. The junction had 9 bases not matched to a gene; V was cut back by 7 bases and J by 0 bases. Germline V lookup: CDR1 SGHRS, CDR2 YFSETQ. The CDR3 here is CASGPGLAVSTDTQYF. The CDR3 nucleotides are TGCGCCAGCGGACCGGGACTAGCAGTTAGCACAGATACGCAGTATTTT.

This chain links TRBV19 with TRBJ2-2; 7 bases are shared with TRBD1. Germline V lookup: CDR1 LNHDA, CDR2 SQIVND (reference sequence). The CDR3 length is 14 residues. The junction had 4 bases not matched to a gene; V was cut back by 4 bases and J by 5 bases. This CDR3 is CASSTLTGTGELFF. The CDR3 region has the DNA TGTGCCAGTAGTACCCTGACAGGGACCGGGGAGCTGTTTTTT.